This T cell receptor beta chain originates from a study of T-cell memory formation after mild COVID-19. Overall study context: TCR clusters largely stayed donor specific.

5'RACE primed at constant segments yielded TCR alpha and TCR beta cDNA libraries bearing sample barcodes and UMIs. One entry per CDR3 protein results from TCRdb running MiXCR on the 5' RACE reads. The sample includes approximately 390,000 distinct CDR3 sequences, 15% to 20% seen only once; the top ten take 20% to 25%. The CDR3 has 13 residues. V was trimmed by 3 bases and J by 4 bases, leaving 8 bases between them. Germline CDR1 and CDR2: KGHSH and LQKENI. Regarding this clonotype: Its matching antigen is unknown.

Study results and limitations: From day 15 to 85, contracting clones were balanced between CD4 and CD8, whereas later expanders leaned toward CD4+. Some clones that responded turned up in pre-infection memory, which suggests that cross-reactive memory joined in.

This sequence was found in a man between 18 and 29 years old who had mild COVID-19 (a few samples of this study predate the infection). Cell type and time point are not known. The source material was PBMCs or a T cell subset sorted from them (not recorded which). The V call is TRBV18, the J call TRBJ2-3; perhaps TRBD1 as D (5 bases). This CDR3 reads CASSPQGSDTQYF. Written as DNA, the CDR3 is TGTGCCAGCTCACCCCAGGGATCAGATACGCAGTATTTT.